Detailed here is one T cell receptor (beta chain). The target antigen is unknown. This sample is drawn from a study of cytomegalovirus exposure and HLA in healthy donors. The CDR3 length is 15 residues. Germline CDR1 is MNHEY and CDR2 is SVGAGI. V lost 6 bases and J lost 4; bases outside the gene matches: 4. Findings and caveats of the study: Because they were indistinguishable, some V segments, including TRBV6-2 and TRBV6-3, were excluded. Some TCR beta chains (roughly 160 of them) were listed as cytomegalovirus-associated.

Vbeta (60) and Jbeta (13) primers were used in the PCR. Using immunoSEQ multiplex PCR, the repertoire was profiled, and TCRdb retains in-frame clones only, with some absent. This sample has approximately 85,000 clones; roughly 80% occur once, and the top ten carry approximately 31%. The chain is built from TRBV6-5 and TRBJ2-3; TRBD2 agrees at 13 bases. The sample taken for sequencing was PBMCs. This clonotype was obtained from a man over 45 in good health and CMV-seropositive. The chain's CDR3 is CASSRGLAGPDTQYF. The DNA of the CDR3 is TGTGCCAGCAGCCGGGGACTAGCGGGGCCAGATACGCAGTATTTT.